These 10 T cell receptor beta chains originate from one sample sequenced in a study of T cell responses to AZD1222 COVID-19 vaccine. The repertoire was sequenced with immunoSEQ multiplex PCR; TCRdb's copy has only in-frame clones and lacks some. The sample has roughly 100,000 clones, over 80% seen once; the top ten hold more than 6.5%. The sequences come from peripheral blood, collected on day 0 of AZD1222 vaccination. The receptors were gathered from an adult in good health.

The CDR3 sequence is CASIPAGVLMNTEAFF. The DNA for the CDR3 is TGTGCCAGCATCCCGGCCGGGGTCCTCATGAACACTGAAGCTTTCTTT. The V and J genes are TRBV28 and TRBJ1-1; D remains unclear. V lost 7 bases to trimming and J lost 0 bases, with 18 bases between them. CDR1 is MDHEN and CDR2 is SYDVKM in the germline V gene. The CDR3 totals 16 residues. Full variable domain (missing parts from reference TRBV28 and TRBJ1-1): DVKVTQSSRYLVKRTGEKVFLECVQDMDHENMFWYRQDPGLGLRLIYFSYDVKMKEKGDIPEGYSVSREKKERFSLILESASTNQTSMYLCASIPAGVLMNTEAFFGQGTRLTVV.

J is TRBJ2-1 and V is TRBV24-1; 8 bases fit TRBD1. V was clipped by 0 bases and J by 6 bases; unmatched bases: 6. Per the germline V gene, CDR1 is KGHDR and CDR2 is SFDVKD. The CDR3 runs 16 residues. CDR3 DNA sequence: TGTGCCACCAGTGATTTGCTACAGGGGGGCTTCAATGAGCAGTTCTTC. Translated, it gives CATSDLLQGGFNEQFF.

The CDR3 protein is CASSLPQGGGYTF. The CDR3 region has the DNA TGTGCCAGCAGCTTACCACAGGGAGGTGGCTACACCTTC. The rearrangement uses TRBV7-9 and TRBJ1-2, with D possibly being TRBD1 (6 bases). The CDR3 extends over 13 amino acids. Between the trimmed V and J ends, which lost 2 bases and 7 bases, there was a span of 11 bases. CDR1 and CDR2 (germline): SEHNR, FQNEAQ (reference sequence). Together with reference TRBV7-9 and TRBJ1-2, the CDR3 gives the full variable domain: DTGVSQNPRHKITKRGQNVTFRCDPISEHNRLYWYRQTLGQGPEFLTYFQNEAQLEKSRLLSDRFSAERPKGSFSTLEIQRTEQGDSAMYLCASSLPQGGGYTFGSGTRLTVV.

The rearrangement links TRBV15 to TRBJ2-7; 7 positions agree with TRBD2. Germline CDR1 and CDR2: LNHNV and YYDKDF (reference sequence). The CDR3 has 16 residues. The V segment lost 0 bases and the J segment 2 bases; nucleotides outside the gene matches: 7. The CDR3 reads CATSRDRRGGAYEQYF. The CDR3 DNA reads TGTGCCACCAGCAGAGATCGACGCGGGGGTGCCTACGAGCAGTACTTC.

The chain recombines TRBV5-5 with TRBJ2-7; 8 bases match TRBD1. CDR1 and CDR2 (germline): SGHKS, YYEKEE (reference sequence). The V gene end was trimmed by 6 bases and the J gene end by 4 bases; junction bases not matched to a gene: 9. The CDR3 extends over 14 amino acids. CDR3 bases: TGTGCCAGCACTGACCGGGACAGGCCTTACGAGCAGTACTTC. Its protein product is CASTDRDRPYEQYF.

V gene TRBV6-2 or TRBV6-3 combines with J gene TRBJ2-7; D gene ambiguous. This CDR3 has 16 amino acids. Germline V gene data show CDR1 as MNHEY and CDR2 as SVGEGT. V was pared by 5 bases and J by 1 base, with 18 bases between. The CDR3 reads CASSRLIGVGSYEQYF. Here the CDR3 DNA reads TGTGCCAGCAGTAGGCTAATCGGAGTTGGGTCCTACGAGCAGTACTTC.

This clone has a single count. The chain employs TRBV10-2 and TRBJ1-5; TRBD1 matches at 7 bases. After removal of 9 bases from V and 4 bases from J, the junction contained 6 bases not matched to a gene. The germline V gene has CDR1 WSHSY and CDR2 SAAADI. The CDR3 contains 13 residues. In DNA form, the CDR3 reads TGCGCCAGTTCGGGACAGTTAAATCAGCCCCAGCATTTT. Translation: CASSGQLNQPQHF.

This chain's CDR3 is CASSPMSALKDEQFF. In DNA form, the CDR3 reads TGTGCCAGCAGCCCCATGAGCGCCCTCAAGGATGAGCAGTTCTTC. The gene calls are TRBV7-9 and TRBJ2-1; D call uncertain. The V end was cut by 5 bases, the J end by 8 bases, with 19 bases between. CDR3 length equals 15 residues. Germline lookup yields CDR1 SEHNR and CDR2 FQNEAQ (reference sequence).

The chain has TRBV28 and TRBJ1-2; no definite D call. V lost 3 bases, J lost 1 base, and 6 bases lay in between. The CDR3 sequence is 13 residues long. Per germline, CDR1 MDHEN and CDR2 SYDVKM. CDR3 coding DNA: TGTGCCAGCAGTTTGAAGGTTAACTATGGCTACACCTTC. Its protein is CASSLKVNYGYTF.

The rearrangement links TRBV15 to TRBJ2-3, with TRBD2 identical over 7 bases. The V segment lost 5 bases and the J segment 7 bases; nucleotides outside the gene matches: 12. The germline V gene encodes CDR1 LNHNV and CDR2 YYDKDF (reference sequence). The CDR3 is 15 amino acids. The CDR3 reads CATSSESGRGNTQYF. CDR3 coding DNA: TGTGCCACCAGCTCAGAATCGGGGCGGGGGAATACGCAGTATTTT.